The 8 T cell receptor beta chains reported below all come from one sample, sequenced in a study of CD4 T cells in relation to SARS-CoV-2 and coronaviruses. Profiled with immunoSEQ multiplex PCR; TCRdb holds only in-frame clones, not every one. Of some 35,000 clones in the sample, 88% are singletons; the top ten hold about a tenth. The sequencing input was memory CD4+ T cells from PBMCs. These receptor sequences come from an adult with COVID-19.

V is TRBV11-3 and J is TRBJ2-1; D unresolved. Trimming left V 0 bases short and J 9 bases short, with 6 bases between. The CDR3 totals 12 residues. CDR1 and CDR2 (germline): SGHNT, YENEEA. The CDR3: CASSLDWGEQFF. DNA for the CDR3: TGTGCCAGCAGCTTAGATTGGGGTGAGCAGTTCTTC.

The rearrangement uses TRBV5-1 and TRBJ2-2; D perhaps matches TRBD1 (6 bases). Germline-derived CDR1 and CDR2 are SGHRS and YFSETQ. The V and J ends lost 2 bases and 0 bases respectively, with 11 bases between them. CDR3 length equals 16 residues. The CDR3 reads CASSLNDRSNTGELFF. In DNA, the CDR3 is TGCGCCAGCAGCTTAAACGACAGGTCGAACACCGGGGAGCTGTTTTTT.

This sequence joins TRBV10-3 and TRBJ2-3; TRBD1 might be the D (5 bases). V was trimmed by 6 bases and J by 0 bases, leaving 16 bases between them. The CDR3 sequence is 16 residues long. Germline lookup yields CDR1 ENHRY and CDR2 SYGVKD. CDR3 residues: CAISPRGQTSTDTQYF. CDR3 sequence (DNA): TGTGCCATCAGCCCCAGAGGACAAACCAGCACAGATACGCAGTATTTT.

This chain links TRBV5-1 with TRBJ2-1; tentatively, D is TRBD1 (5 bases). The V end was cut by 2 bases, the J end by 5 bases, with 14 bases between. CDR3 length equals 15 residues. CDR1 and CDR2 (germline): SGHRS, YFSETQ. CDR3 region: CASSLGRGPNNEQFF. The CDR3 nucleotides read TGCGCCAGCAGCTTAGGTAGGGGCCCGAACAATGAGCAGTTCTTC.

This chain uses TRBV10-3 with TRBJ1-5, with D unresolved. CDR3 length: 13 residues. Germline V gene lookup returns CDR1 ENHRY and CDR2 SYGVKD. Trimming removed 6 bases at V and 4 bases at J, with 10 bases between. The CDR3 coding sequence is TGTGCCATCAGCCCCGTGTCAAATCAGCCCCAGCATTTT. It yields the protein CAISPVSNQPQHF.

This clone was recorded once. The genes are TRBV28 and TRBJ2-1; TRBD1 agrees at 7 bases. The germline V gene encodes CDR1 MDHEN and CDR2 SYDVKM. The V segment lost 5 bases and the J segment 12 bases; nucleotides outside the gene matches: 13. CDR3 length: 14 amino acids. The CDR3 region has the DNA TGTGCCAGCAGTCGAACTGGGACAGCCGTGCTGCAGTTCTTC. Protein product: CASSRTGTAVLQFF.

The CDR3 nucleotides are TGTGCCAGTGCCCTGGGGGCCCCTACAGATACGCAGTATTTT. Protein product: CASALGAPTDTQYF. The chain carries TRBV19 and TRBJ2-3; D might be TRBD1 (6 bases). The CDR3 covers 14 residues. Looked up from germline, CDR1 is LNHDA and CDR2 is SQIVND (reference sequence). V lost 8 bases and J 3 bases, leaving 15 bases between the germline ends.

The CDR3 here is CASSQGQADTGELFF. CDR3 nucleotide sequence: TGTGCCAGCTCACAGGGACAGGCAGACACCGGGGAGCTGTTTTTT. V usage is TRBV18 and J usage is TRBJ2-2; 8 nucleotides line up with TRBD1. The CDR3 loop spans 15 amino acids. V shed 4 bases and J 3 bases; nucleotides not matched to a gene: 4. Germline V gene data show CDR1 as KGHSH and CDR2 as LQKENI.